This paragraph covers one T cell receptor (beta chain) sequence. Within the sample, other DNA sequences also encode this same CDR3. The V gene's germline CDR1 is SEHNR and CDR2 FQNEAQ (reference sequence). The V gene lost 4 bases and the J gene lost 4 bases, with 4 bases spanning the gap. The CDR3 totals 11 residues. These data belong to a study of blood T cell repertoires in COVID-19. Measured with immunoSEQ multiplex PCR; TCRdb has only the in-frame clones, and not every one. This sample has approximately 400,000 clones, with 88% found just once. Living in 24 US areas, the participants were between roughly 18 and 95 years of age. Cohort placement rested on clinical history that participants reported themselves.

The source of this sequence is a young woman who had recovered from COVID-19. The sequencing input was PBMCs or T cells enriched from blood (not recorded which). The chain uses TRBV7-9 and TRBJ2-5; D is unclear. CDR3 sequence reads: CASSSGETQYF. The CDR3 nucleotides are TGTGCCAGCAGCTCAGGAGAGACCCAGTACTTC.